The sequence of this T cell receptor (beta chain) was determined in a study of shared clonotypes between healthy human individuals. Assay: immunoSEQ multiplex PCR; the TCRdb copy retains only in-frame clones and omits some. The sample records under 300,000 clones, about 69% being singletons. The CDR3 covers 18 residues. Germline V gene data show CDR1 as KGHSH and CDR2 as LQKENI. V lost 2 bases and J 1 base, leaving 20 bases between the germline ends. V usage is TRBV18 and J usage is TRBJ1-1; no clear D. The specimen sequenced was memory CD4+ T cells sorted from blood. Indicated subset: CD45RA-negative fraction. This sequence was found in a man aged 25-45 years in good health. As DNA, the CDR3 is TGTGCCAGCTCACCAAAGTCCGGGCAGGTGGTTGGGAACACTGAAGCTTTCTTT. Protein: CASSPKSGQVVGNTEAFF.